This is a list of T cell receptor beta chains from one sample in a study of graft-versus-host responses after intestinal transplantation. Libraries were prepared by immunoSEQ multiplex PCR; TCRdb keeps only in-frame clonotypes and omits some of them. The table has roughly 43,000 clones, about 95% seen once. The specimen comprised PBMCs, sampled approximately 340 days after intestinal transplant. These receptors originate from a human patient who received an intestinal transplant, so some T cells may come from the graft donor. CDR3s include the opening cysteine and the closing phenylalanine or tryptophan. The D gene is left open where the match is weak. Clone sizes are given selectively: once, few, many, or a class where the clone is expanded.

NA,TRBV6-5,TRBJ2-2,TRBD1,TGTGCCAGCAGTTACTCCGGACAGGGGTGGGCCGGGGAGCTGTTTTTT,CASSYSGQGWAGELFF
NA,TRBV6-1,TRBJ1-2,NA,TGTGCCAGCAGTAAGGACAGCTATGGCTACACCTTC,CASSKDSYGYTF
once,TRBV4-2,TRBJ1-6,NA,TGTGCCAGCAGCCAAGATCTGCTAGTAGGGAATTCACCCCTCCACTTT,CASSQDLLVGNSPLHF
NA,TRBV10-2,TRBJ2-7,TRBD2,TGCGCCAGCACCGGGACTAGCCCCTACGAGCAGTACTTC,CASTGTSPYEQYF
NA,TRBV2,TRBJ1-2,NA,TGTGCCGAGGGAGAAGATGGCTACACCTTC,CAEGEDGYTF
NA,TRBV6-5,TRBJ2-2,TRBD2,TGTGCCAGCAGTAACCCCGGGGGGACCGGGGAGCTGTTTTTT,CASSNPGGTGELFF
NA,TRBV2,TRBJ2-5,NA,TGTGCCAGCTGGAGGACTATCGGAGAGACCCAGTACTTC,CASWRTIGETQYF
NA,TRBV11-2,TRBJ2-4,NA,TGTGCCAGCAGGTTACAGGGAGCCAAAAACATTCAGTACTTC,CASRLQGAKNIQYF
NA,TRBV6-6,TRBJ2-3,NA,TGTGCCAGCAGCCGTGGATGGGATACGCAGTATTTT,CASSRGWDTQYF
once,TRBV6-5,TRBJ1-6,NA,TGTGCCAGCAGTTACGATCGGACACTTAATTCACCCCTCCACTTT,CASSYDRTLNSPLHF
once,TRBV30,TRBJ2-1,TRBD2,TGTGCCTGGAGTAAAAGGGGCGGGAGAGCCAATGAGCAGTTCTTC,CAWSKRGGRANEQFF
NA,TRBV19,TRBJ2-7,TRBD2,TGTGCCAGTAGTATGGCAGGGACTAGCGGGAGCTACGAGCAGTACTTC,CASSMAGTSGSYEQYF
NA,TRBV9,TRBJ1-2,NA,TGTGCCAGCAGCGCAGACAATCGGTACTATGGCTACACCTTC,CASSADNRYYGYTF
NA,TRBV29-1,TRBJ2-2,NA,TGCAGCGTTGACGGAAAGGCTACCGGGGAGCTGTTTTTT,CSVDGKATGELFF
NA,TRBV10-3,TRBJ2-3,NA,TGTGCCACCCGGCTCGGGGCCGAAGTCACAGATACGCAGTATTTT,CATRLGAEVTDTQYF
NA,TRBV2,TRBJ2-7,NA,TGTGCCAGCAGGGCGGGCGGGAACCCCTCCTACGAGCAGTACTTC,CASRAGGNPSYEQYF
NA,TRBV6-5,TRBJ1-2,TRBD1,TGTGCCAGCAGTTACGCGGGACAGAGCAAGAACTATGGCTACACCTTC,CASSYAGQSKNYGYTF
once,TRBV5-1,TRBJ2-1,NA,TGCGCCAGCAGCACTACAGGGTACAATGAGCAGTTCTTC,CASSTTGYNEQFF
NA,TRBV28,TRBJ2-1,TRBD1,TGTGCCAGCAGAACCTACTCCGGGACAGGGGCCTCCAATGAGCAGTTCTTC,CASRTYSGTGASNEQFF